This T cell receptor beta chain originates from a study of cytomegalovirus exposure and HLA in healthy donors. The study, taken as a whole, reports: Cytomegalovirus-associated status was assigned to approximately 160 TCR beta chains.

With respect to this clone: The antigen is undetermined.

Measured with immunoSEQ multiplex PCR; TCRdb has only the in-frame clones, and not every one. The data show about 140,000 clones, 70% to 85% seen once. Germline V gene lookup returns CDR1 SGHTA and CDR2 FQGNSA. The V end lost 7 bases, the J end lost 0 bases, and 9 bases lay between the germline ends. The CDR3 extends over 14 amino acids. This rearrangement joins TRBV7-2 to TRBJ2-2; D is unclear. Sequencing input: PBMCs. The TCR was taken from a man aged 30-40 years in good health and CMV-seropositive. In nucleotides, the CDR3 is TGTGCCAGCACCTCCGGTCCGAACACCGGGGAGCTGTTTTTT. Its translation is CASTSGPNTGELFF.